This is a list of T cell receptor beta chains from one sample in a study of human T cells and chemical hapten exposure. TCRdb used MiXCR to reprocess the RACE reads, holding one entry per CDR3 protein. This sample has 73,000 or so distinct CDR3 sequences, with around 7.9% found just once. This material consisted of whole blood, taken in connection with sensitization to the hapten diphenylcyclopropenone (DPC). All receptors come from a woman between 45 and 65 years old with alopecia areata. Some clones in this sample may be carry-over from other donors' samples. Both conserved end residues are part of each CDR3. The order of the fields is D gene, clone size, J gene, V gene, CDR3 protein, CDR3 DNA. The D gene is left open where the match is weak. Size tells how often a clone was seen (once, few, many) or the class of an expanded clone, and some rows leave it out.

D: NA; size: NA; J: TRBJ2-7; V: TRBV10-3; CDR3: CAISESRGPEQYF; DNA: TGTGCCATCAGTGAGTCCCGGGGGCCTGAGCAGTACTTC
D: TRBD2; size: NA; J: TRBJ2-3; V: TRBV27; CDR3: CASSPRGGALNTQYF; DNA: TGTGCCAGCAGTCCTCGCGGGGGGGCCTTAAATACGCAGTATTTT
D: NA; size: few; J: TRBJ2-5; V: TRBV7-9; CDR3: CASSFEGLQETQYF; DNA: TGTGCCAGCAGCTTTGAGGGTCTCCAAGAGACCCAGTACTTC
D: NA; size: many; J: TRBJ1-2; V: TRBV12-3/TRBV12-4; CDR3: CASNQDGNYGYTF; DNA: TGTGCCAGCAACCAGGACGGCAACTATGGCTACACCTTC
D: NA; size: many; J: TRBJ1-2; V: TRBV20-1; CDR3: CSAPPTAKNYGYTF; DNA: TGCAGTGCTCCCCCGACGGCAAAGAACTATGGCTACACCTTC
D: NA; size: NA; J: TRBJ2-7; V: TRBV7-2; CDR3: CASSLLGVYEQYF; DNA: TGTGCCAGCAGCTTATTAGGGGTCTACGAGCAGTACTTC
D: TRBD2; size: NA; J: TRBJ2-7; V: TRBV20-1; CDR3: CSAPRDYRGEQYF; DNA: TGCAGTGCCCCCCGGGACTACCGCGGCGAGCAGTACTTC
D: TRBD2; size: NA; J: TRBJ2-1; V: TRBV10-3; CDR3: CATGLAGAMAGNEQFF; DNA: TGTGCCACCGGACTAGCCGGGGCGATGGCCGGCAATGAGCAGTTCTTC
D: NA; size: few; J: TRBJ1-2; V: TRBV29-1; CDR3: CSVFFGYGYTF; DNA: TGCAGCGTATTTTTTGGTTATGGCTACACCTTC
D: TRBD2; size: NA; J: TRBJ2-7; V: TRBV12-3/TRBV12-4; CDR3: CASSRGSGGPKYEQYF; DNA: TGTGCCAGCAGCCGGGGTAGCGGGGGGCCAAAATACGAGCAGTACTTC
D: NA; size: NA; J: TRBJ2-7; V: TRBV12-3/TRBV12-4; CDR3: CASSFPLTEQYF; DNA: TGTGCCAGCAGTTTTCCGCTCACCGAGCAGTACTTC
D: TRBD1; size: many; J: TRBJ1-6; V: TRBV12-3/TRBV12-4; CDR3: CASSFTGEKGDSPLHF; DNA: TGTGCCAGCAGTTTCACAGGGGAAAAGGGGGATTCACCCCTCCACTTT
D: NA; size: NA; J: TRBJ2-7; V: TRBV5-1; CDR3: CASSPDGVYEQYF; DNA: TGCGCCAGCAGCCCTGACGGAGTCTACGAGCAGTACTTC
D: NA; size: NA; J: TRBJ2-6; V: TRBV7-9; CDR3: CASTVVPGPGGANVLTF; DNA: TGTGCCAGCACCGTCGTCCCAGGGCCGGGTGGGGCCAACGTCCTGACTTTC
D: TRBD2; size: many; J: TRBJ2-1; V: TRBV15; CDR3: CATSSEAGGLLDEQFF; DNA: TGTGCCACCAGCAGCGAAGCGGGAGGGCTTTTGGATGAGCAGTTCTTC
D: NA; size: few; J: TRBJ1-5; V: TRBV19; CDR3: CASSNPLRTRDNQPQHF; DNA: TGTGCCAGTAGTAACCCGTTACGGACGAGGGATAATCAGCCCCAGCATTTT